Listed below are T cell receptor beta chains from one sample, sequenced in a study of T-cell memory formation after mild COVID-19. TCRdb processed the 5' RACE reads anew with MiXCR; each CDR3 protein has one entry. This table holds about 430,000 distinct CDR3 sequences, 20% to 25% found once. The specimen was PBMCs or a T cell subset sorted from them (not recorded which). Source of these receptors: an adult woman who had mild COVID-19 (a few samples of this study predate the infection). Cell type and time point are not known. The CDR3 runs from the conserved cysteine through the conserved F or W. Each record gives: CDR3 protein, D gene, J gene, V gene. D genes are given only for firm matches.

CDR3: CASSLSVVNTGELFF
D: NA
J: TRBJ2-2
V: TRBV7-3

CDR3: CASSGPGQGPRTDTQYF
D: TRBD1
J: TRBJ2-3
V: TRBV12-3/TRBV12-4

CDR3: CASSLVGQGNEKLFF
D: TRBD1
J: TRBJ1-4
V: TRBV5-1

CDR3: CASKDRRNTGELFF
D: TRBD1
J: TRBJ2-2
V: TRBV6-5

CDR3: CASSQTGTVTDTQYF
D: TRBD1
J: TRBJ2-3
V: TRBV4-3

CDR3: CSARVQNTEAFF
D: NA
J: TRBJ1-1
V: TRBV20-1

CDR3: CASGPAWLAGVSTDTQYF
D: TRBD2
J: TRBJ2-3
V: TRBV2

CDR3: CASSGWTSGGVETQYF
D: TRBD2
J: TRBJ2-5
V: TRBV9

CDR3: CASSLEGQVNTEAFF
D: NA
J: TRBJ1-1
V: TRBV5-1

CDR3: CASSLKDRTVSGANVLTF
D: TRBD1
J: TRBJ2-6
V: TRBV5-1

CDR3: CASSLGPGDSAFF
D: NA
J: TRBJ1-1
V: TRBV5-1

CDR3: CASSRAGTGTSTDTQYF
D: TRBD1
J: TRBJ2-3
V: TRBV4-1

CDR3: CATSRVPYRVPGELFF
D: NA
J: TRBJ2-2
V: TRBV15

CDR3: CASSSSGLAVFGDEQFF
D: TRBD2
J: TRBJ2-1
V: TRBV11-3

CDR3: CATGQGFTGEQYF
D: TRBD1
J: TRBJ2-7
V: TRBV18

CDR3: CASSWGTVDSYEQYF
D: TRBD1
J: TRBJ2-7
V: TRBV5-1

CDR3: CASSYRSGGLSSYNEQFF
D: TRBD2
J: TRBJ2-1
V: TRBV6-5

CDR3: CASSLTDADEQYF
D: NA
J: TRBJ2-7
V: TRBV7-9

CDR3: CASGSGNTGELFF
D: NA
J: TRBJ2-2
V: TRBV12-5

CDR3: CASSVGEREKLYF
D: NA
J: TRBJ1-4
V: TRBV9

CDR3: CASSKGLGGDEQFF
D: TRBD2
J: TRBJ2-1
V: TRBV6-2/TRBV6-3

CDR3: CATSDFSSPYEQYF
D: NA
J: TRBJ2-7
V: TRBV24-1

CDR3: CASYEQGTGFDGEKLFF
D: TRBD1
J: TRBJ1-4
V: TRBV7-9

CDR3: CASSSRPDTMGYTF
D: NA
J: TRBJ1-2
V: TRBV27

CDR3: CASSLRKSGTSYEQYF
D: TRBD2
J: TRBJ2-7
V: TRBV6-5

CDR3: CASGLTVANEQFF
D: NA
J: TRBJ2-1
V: TRBV12-5

CDR3: CASSSLAGATYNEQFF
D: TRBD2
J: TRBJ2-1
V: TRBV7-3

CDR3: CSARVDRGAYEQYF
D: TRBD1
J: TRBJ2-7
V: TRBV20-1

CDR3: CAWTEGNQPQHF
D: NA
J: TRBJ1-5
V: TRBV30

CDR3: CASARESQPQHF
D: NA
J: TRBJ1-5
V: TRBV6-2/TRBV6-3

CDR3: CASQGRPEELFF
D: NA
J: TRBJ2-2
V: TRBV5-4

CDR3: CASSLDHSGNTIYF
D: NA
J: TRBJ1-3
V: TRBV7-3

CDR3: CASSRSRGNEQFF
D: NA
J: TRBJ2-1
V: TRBV7-7

CDR3: CAWSVGGGRSPLHF
D: NA
J: TRBJ1-6
V: TRBV30

CDR3: CASTVLAGVYEQYF
D: TRBD2
J: TRBJ2-7
V: TRBV6-4

CDR3: CASSLWGDRSGGSPRDTQYF
D: NA
J: TRBJ2-3
V: TRBV7-6

CDR3: CASTPLEGQGSDTQYF
D: TRBD1
J: TRBJ2-3
V: TRBV12-3/TRBV12-4

CDR3: CSVVRNNEQFF
D: NA
J: TRBJ2-1
V: TRBV29-1

CDR3: CASSRAGTLNTEAFF
D: NA
J: TRBJ1-1
V: TRBV7-2

CDR3: CSVVHMTDTQYF
D: NA
J: TRBJ2-3
V: TRBV29-1

CDR3: CASSPVAGREYEQYF
D: NA
J: TRBJ2-7
V: TRBV18

CDR3: CSVTSGVNEQFF
D: TRBD2
J: TRBJ2-1
V: TRBV29-1

CDR3: CASSLETPGWARGMKTQYF
D: TRBD1
J: TRBJ2-5
V: TRBV7-9